The present TCR beta chain was sequenced within a study of response to subunit inactivated influenza vaccine (dated by TCRdb to between 2018 and 2020). Regarding the complete study: The study used deep quantitative T cell receptor repertoire profiling to track responses to a trivalent subunit inactivated influenza vaccine.

The paper as a whole reports these results and caveats: It was suggested by the authors that each seasonal influenza vaccination may recruit only a limited number of new T cells.

V is pared back by 3 bases and J by 6 bases, with 10 bases lying between the germline termini. Including the terminal cysteine and phenylalanine, the CDR3 comprises 13 residues. Of all the DNA, just the CDR3 is kept, 39 bases in frame from base 1. Sequences MNHEY (CDR1) and SMNVEV (CDR2) are obtained from the germline V gene (reference sequence). Interpreted using the paper, the time point label stands for: more than 40 days after influenza vaccine administration. Receptor amplification or capture employed RT-PCR. TCRdb names Illumina HiSeq 2500 as the instrument used. TCRdb passed the public sequencing reads through fastp at Q25 and MiXCR, retaining productive beta sequences. Under each unique CDR3 protein, matching rows form one entry showing the most common genes and DNA. In all, the sample holds approximately 500,000 distinct CDR3 sequences, and 13% of those were seen once. Of the sample, under 15% is held by the ten largest clones.

In the case of this clonotype: Its antigen remains undetermined. Per-base qualities were not stored, and no clone one base away is much larger.

Here the chain combines TRBV27 and TRBJ2-3; perhaps TRBD2 is the D gene, with 6 bases matching. The source of this sequence is a middle-aged man who received an inactivated influenza vaccine. Donor details come from another sample of the same person, matched by shared clones. This sample comprised PBMCs from blood, obtained roughly 46 days after vaccination. The CDR3 sequence is CASSFRERDTQYF. The nucleotide sequence is TGTGCCAGCAGTTTTCGGGAGAGGGATACGCAGTATTTT.